This entry features one T cell receptor (beta chain) sequence. The junction differs from germline at one of its ends, possibly a read error. The sample comes from a study of blood T cell repertoires in COVID-19. As for the study in general: Some COVID-19 samples were acute and others convalescent; all came from the United States, Italy and Spain. Nucleic acid was either cDNA or gDNA, and it came from T cells, B-cell-depleted T cells, or PBMCs.

In the original workflow: Reference gene primer amplification in the assay estimated nucleated cell counts. Some clones are missing from TCRdb's copy, which holds only in-frame ones; the method was immunoSEQ multiplex PCR. From that table come the V and J calls and clone size; the DNA was used to work out D and trimming. The sample records roughly 200,000 clones, about 91% being singletons. The receptor's source is a woman in her twenties or thirties with acute or convalescent COVID-19. The sequenced sample consisted of peripheral blood.

CDR3 DNA sequence: TGTGCCAGCAGTTACTCTGAGCAGGGTGTGGATTTT. Encoded protein: CASSYSEQGVDF. The chain couples TRBV6-6 to TRBJ1-3; tentatively, D is TRBD1 (5 bases). The CDR3 runs to 12 residues. Germline V lookup: CDR1 MNHNY, CDR2 SVGAGI (reference sequence).